Listed below are T cell receptor beta chains from one sample, sequenced in a study of T cell responses to AZD1222 COVID-19 vaccine. Clones were sequenced by immunoSEQ multiplex PCR, and TCRdb holds only the in-frame ones, with some missing. This table has under 150,000 clones, around 86% appearing once. Sequenced here: peripheral blood, sampled on day 0 of MenACWY control vaccination. All receptors come from an adult in good health. Both conserved end residues are part of each CDR3.

TRBV7-3	16	TRBJ1-1	CASSPSAAGQITEAFF
TRBV9	14	TRBJ2-5	CASSASGRQETQYF
TRBV29-1	14	TRBJ1-5	CSVGSGNSNQPQHF
TRBV29-1	15	TRBJ2-1	CSVESGGTSYNEQFF
TRBV6-5	14	TRBJ1-5	CASSYGRGNQPQHF
TRBV2	16	TRBJ2-3	CASSGGLAGATDTQYF
TRBV10-3	14	TRBJ1-2	CAISESGGRGGYTF
TRBV7-3	13	TRBJ1-1	CASSLSRGTEAFF
TRBV7-6	14	TRBJ2-5	CASSLAGEGETQYF
TRBV19	15	TRBJ1-5	CASSIVRGPNQPQHF
TRBV7-9	15	TRBJ2-3	CASSQASGARATQYF
TRBV9	16	TRBJ2-5	CASSAGTSKYGETQYF
TRBV14	17	TRBJ1-2	CASSQSFKLQRNYGYTF
TRBV29-1	14	TRBJ2-1	CSVETGVTYNEQFF
TRBV21-1	13	TRBJ1-6	CASSKGGNSPLHF
TRBV5-4	13	TRBJ2-3	CASSWEGGDTQYF
TRBV7-3	15	TRBJ2-1	CASSLDRGVPGAQFF